This T cell receptor beta chain stems from a study of blood T cell repertoires in COVID-19. CDR1 is MDHEN and CDR2 is SYDVKM in the germline V gene. Deletions cut 7 bases from V and 10 bases from J, with 13 bases between. The CDR3 has 11 residues. Everyone who took part was roughly 18 to 95 years old, and they came from roughly 25 US areas. Grouping used clinical history reported by participants in a survey and questionnaire. Exposed participants came across a COVID-19 case within 2 weeks before study entry. Original analysis: Cell counts per sample came from amplifying reference gene primers. Method: immunoSEQ multiplex PCR; TCRdb's copy keeps in-frame clones and lacks some. D and trimming come from the DNA, and the V and J calls and clone size come from that table. Of 400,000 to 500,000 clones in the sample, around nine tenths were seen once.

The rearrangement uses TRBV28 and TRBJ1-1; tentative D call: TRBD1 (5 bases). Input material: PBMCs or T cells enriched from blood (not recorded which). The clonotype comes from a woman aged 18-29 years who had been exposed to COVID-19. The DNA for the CDR3 is TGTGCCAGCACCCAGGGATTCGGAGCTTTCTTT. Protein: CASTQGFGAFF. Full variable domain (rest looked up from reference TRBV28 and TRBJ1-1): DVKVTQSSRYLVKRTGEKVFLECVQDMDHENMFWYRQDPGLGLRLIYFSYDVKMKEKGDIPEGYSVSREKKERFSLILESASTNQTSMYLCASTQGFGAFFGQGTRLTVV.